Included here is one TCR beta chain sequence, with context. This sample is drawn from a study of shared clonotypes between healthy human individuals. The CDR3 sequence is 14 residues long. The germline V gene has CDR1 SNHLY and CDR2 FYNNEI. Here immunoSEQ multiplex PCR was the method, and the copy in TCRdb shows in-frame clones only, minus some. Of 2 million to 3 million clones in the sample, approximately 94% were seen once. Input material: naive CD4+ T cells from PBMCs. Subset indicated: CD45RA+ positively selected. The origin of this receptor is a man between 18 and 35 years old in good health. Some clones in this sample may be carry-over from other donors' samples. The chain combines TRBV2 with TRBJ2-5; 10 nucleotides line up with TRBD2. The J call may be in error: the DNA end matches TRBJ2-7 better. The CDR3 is CASGRTSGVYEQYF. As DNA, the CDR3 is TGTGCCAGCGGGCGCACTAGCGGGGTCTACGAGCAGTACTTC.